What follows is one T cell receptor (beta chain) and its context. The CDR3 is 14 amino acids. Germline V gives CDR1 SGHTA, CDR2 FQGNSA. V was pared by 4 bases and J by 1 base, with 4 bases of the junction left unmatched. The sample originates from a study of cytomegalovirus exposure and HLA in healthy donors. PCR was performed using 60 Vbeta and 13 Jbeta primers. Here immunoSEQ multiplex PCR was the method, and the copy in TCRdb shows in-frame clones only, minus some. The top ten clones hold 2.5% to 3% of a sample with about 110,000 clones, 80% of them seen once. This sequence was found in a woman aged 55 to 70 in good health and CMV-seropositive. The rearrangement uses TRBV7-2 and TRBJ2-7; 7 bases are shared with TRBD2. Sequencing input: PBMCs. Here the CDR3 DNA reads TGTGCCAGCAGCTGGCGGGAGAGGTCCTACGAGCAGTACTTC. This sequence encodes CASSWRERSYEQYF. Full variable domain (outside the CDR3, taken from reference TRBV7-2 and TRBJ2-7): GAGVSQSPSNKVTEKGKDVELRCDPISGHTALYWYRQSLGQGLEFLIYFQGNSAPDKSGLPSDRFSAERTGGSVSTLTIQRTQQEDSAVYLCASSWRERSYEQYFGPGTRLTVT.